This TCR beta chain appears in the sequencing data of a study of blood T cell repertoires in COVID-19. At the level of the study: The United States, Italy and Spain provided the acute and convalescent COVID-19 samples. PBMCs, B-cell-depleted T cells, or T cells were the source of the cDNA or gDNA that made up the material.

Germline V gene lookup returns CDR1 LGHDT and CDR2 YNNKEL (reference sequence). The CDR3 length is 15 residues. V lost 4 bases to trimming and J lost 7 bases, with 16 bases between them. In the source study's methods: Reference gene primer amplification in the assay estimated nucleated cell counts. Sequencing was performed with immunoSEQ multiplex PCR; in TCRdb, only in-frame clones are kept and a portion is missing. V, J and clone size are taken as reported in that table, and D and trimming were inferred from the DNA itself. The data contain about 340,000 clones, approximately 82% of them singletons. This clone has a single count.

The sample comprised peripheral blood. The chain is built from TRBV3-1 (or the pseudogene TRBV3-2) and TRBJ2-2, with D perhaps TRBD2 (5 bases). This clonotype originated in a man between 25 and 39 years old with active or convalescent COVID-19. For the CDR3, the DNA is TGTGCCAGCAGCCCCCCCCCGGTTGGGAGCGGGGAGCTGTTTTTT. This translates into CASSPPPVGSGELFF.